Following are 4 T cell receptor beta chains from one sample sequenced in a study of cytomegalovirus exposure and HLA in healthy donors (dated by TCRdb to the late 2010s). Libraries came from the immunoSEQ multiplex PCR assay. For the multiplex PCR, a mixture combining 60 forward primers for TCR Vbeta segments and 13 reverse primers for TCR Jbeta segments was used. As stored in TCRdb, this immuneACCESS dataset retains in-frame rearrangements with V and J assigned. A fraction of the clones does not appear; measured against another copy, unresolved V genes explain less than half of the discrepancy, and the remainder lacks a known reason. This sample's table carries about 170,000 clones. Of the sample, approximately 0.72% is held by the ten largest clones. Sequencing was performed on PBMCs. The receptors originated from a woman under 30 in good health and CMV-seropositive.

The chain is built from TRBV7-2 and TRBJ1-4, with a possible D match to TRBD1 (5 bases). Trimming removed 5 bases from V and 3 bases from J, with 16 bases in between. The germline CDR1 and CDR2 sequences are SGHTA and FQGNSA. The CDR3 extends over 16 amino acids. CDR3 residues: CASSRSGGVSNEKLFF. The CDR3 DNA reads TGTGCCAGCAGCCGTTCGGGAGGGGTCTCTAATGAAAAACTGTTTTTT.

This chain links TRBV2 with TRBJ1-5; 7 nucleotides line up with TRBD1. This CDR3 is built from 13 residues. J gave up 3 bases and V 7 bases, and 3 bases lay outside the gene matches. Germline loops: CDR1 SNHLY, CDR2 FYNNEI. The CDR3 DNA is TGTGCCAGCACCACAGGGGCCAATCAGCCCCAGCATTTT. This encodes CASTTGANQPQHF. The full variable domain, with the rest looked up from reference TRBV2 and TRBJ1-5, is EPEVTQTPSHQVTQMGQEVILRCVPISNHLYFYWYRQILGQKVEFLVSFYNNEISEKSEIFDDQFSVERPDGSNFTLKIRSTKLEDSAMYFCASTTGANQPQHFGDGTRLSIL.

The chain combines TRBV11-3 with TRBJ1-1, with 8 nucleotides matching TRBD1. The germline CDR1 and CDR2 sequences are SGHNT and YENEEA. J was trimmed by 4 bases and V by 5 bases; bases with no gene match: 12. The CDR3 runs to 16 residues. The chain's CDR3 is CASSGSRTGKSTEAFF. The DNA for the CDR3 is TGTGCCAGCAGCGGGTCCCGGACAGGGAAATCCACTGAAGCTTTCTTT.

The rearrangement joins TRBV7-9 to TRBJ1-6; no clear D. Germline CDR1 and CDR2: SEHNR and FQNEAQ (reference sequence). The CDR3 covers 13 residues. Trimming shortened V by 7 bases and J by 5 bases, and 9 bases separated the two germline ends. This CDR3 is CASKEFDNSPLHF. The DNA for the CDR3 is TGTGCCAGCAAGGAGTTTGATAATTCACCCCTCCACTTT.